This TCR beta chain was sequenced for a study of identifying expanded T cells in peripheral blood. The study, taken as a whole, reports: Variance in clone template counts between roughly 2-week samples significantly increased with total template count across all healthy donors.

Some clones are missing from TCRdb's copy, which holds only in-frame ones; the method was immunoSEQ multiplex PCR. Among under 70,000 clones listed, more than 75% were seen once. A note on this clone: Its antigen is not known.

Between the trimmed V and J ends, which lost 3 bases and 9 bases, there was a span of 14 bases. Germline-derived CDR1 and CDR2 are MNHEY and SVGAGI. CDR3 length equals 13 residues. The chain has TRBV6-5 and TRBJ2-5, with D tentatively TRBD1 (6 bases). This receptor was taken from a person aged 18 to 75 in good health. The sample comprised blood. The DNA of the CDR3 is TGTGCCAGCAGTTATGACAGGCGTCAGCCCCAGTACTTC. It codes for CASSYDRRQPQYF.